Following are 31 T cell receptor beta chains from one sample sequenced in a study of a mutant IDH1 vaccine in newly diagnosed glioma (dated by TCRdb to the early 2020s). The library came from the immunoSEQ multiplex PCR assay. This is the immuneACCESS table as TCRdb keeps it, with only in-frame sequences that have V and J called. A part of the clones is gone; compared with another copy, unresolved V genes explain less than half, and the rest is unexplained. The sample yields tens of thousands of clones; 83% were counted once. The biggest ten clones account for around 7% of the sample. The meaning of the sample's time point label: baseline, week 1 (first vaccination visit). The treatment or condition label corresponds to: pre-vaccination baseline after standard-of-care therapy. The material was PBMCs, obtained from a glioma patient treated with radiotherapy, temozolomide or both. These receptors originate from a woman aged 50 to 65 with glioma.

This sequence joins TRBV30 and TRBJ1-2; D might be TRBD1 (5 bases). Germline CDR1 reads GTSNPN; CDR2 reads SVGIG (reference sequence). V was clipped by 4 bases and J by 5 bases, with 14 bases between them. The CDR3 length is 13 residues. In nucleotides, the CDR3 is TGTGCCTGGAACGGGGGTGGAGAATATGGCTACACCTTC. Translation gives CAWNGGGEYGYTF.

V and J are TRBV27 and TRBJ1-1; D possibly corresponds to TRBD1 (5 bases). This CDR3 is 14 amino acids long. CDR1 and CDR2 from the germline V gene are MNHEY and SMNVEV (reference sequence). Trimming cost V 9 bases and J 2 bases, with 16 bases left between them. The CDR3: CASTTGGANTEAFF. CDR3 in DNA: TGTGCCAGTACGACGGGTGGGGCAAACACTGAAGCTTTCTTT.

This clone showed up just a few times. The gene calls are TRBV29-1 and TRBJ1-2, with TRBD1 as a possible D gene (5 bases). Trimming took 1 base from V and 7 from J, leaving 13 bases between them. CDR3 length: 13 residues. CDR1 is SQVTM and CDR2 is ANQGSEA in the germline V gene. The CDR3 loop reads CSVEGQGSGGYTF. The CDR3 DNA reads TGCAGCGTTGAAGGTCAGGGTAGCGGTGGCTACACCTTC.

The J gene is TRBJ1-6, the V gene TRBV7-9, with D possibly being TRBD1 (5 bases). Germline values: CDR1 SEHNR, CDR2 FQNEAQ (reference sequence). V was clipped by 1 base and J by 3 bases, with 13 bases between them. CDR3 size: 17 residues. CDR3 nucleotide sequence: TGTGCCAGCAGCTTAGAAGGTGCAGGGCTCTATAATTCACCCCTCCACTTT. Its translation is CASSLEGAGLYNSPLHF. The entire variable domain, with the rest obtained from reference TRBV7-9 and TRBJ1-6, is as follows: DTGVSQNPRHKITKRGQNVTFRCDPISEHNRLYWYRQTLGQGPEFLTYFQNEAQLEKSRLLSDRFSAERPKGSFSTLEIQRTEQGDSAMYLCASSLEGAGLYNSPLHFGNGTRLTVT.

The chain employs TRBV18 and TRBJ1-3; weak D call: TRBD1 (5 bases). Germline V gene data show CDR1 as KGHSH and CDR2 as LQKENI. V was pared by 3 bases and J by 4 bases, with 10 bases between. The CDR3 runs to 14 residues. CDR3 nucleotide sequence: TGTGCCAGCTCACCGGCCGGGACCGGAAACACCATATATTTT. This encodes CASSPAGTGNTIYF.

CDR3 nucleotide sequence: TGCGCCAGCAGCTTGTCCGGGGGCAGCGACGAGCAGTACTTC. The encoded protein is CASSLSGGSDEQYF. J is TRBJ2-7 and V is TRBV5-1; D may match TRBD1 or TRBD2 (6 bases each). From germline, CDR1 is SGHRS and CDR2 YFSETQ. Trimming stripped 1 base from V and 5 bases from J, with 13 bases between. The CDR3 is made up of 14 amino acids. Based on the CDR3 plus reference TRBV5-1 and TRBJ2-7, the full variable domain is KAGVTQTPRYLIKTRGQQVTLSCSPISGHRSVSWYQQTPGQGLQFLFEYFSETQRNKGNFPGRFSGRQFSNSRSEMNVSTLELGDSALYLCASSLSGGSDEQYFGPGTRLTVT.

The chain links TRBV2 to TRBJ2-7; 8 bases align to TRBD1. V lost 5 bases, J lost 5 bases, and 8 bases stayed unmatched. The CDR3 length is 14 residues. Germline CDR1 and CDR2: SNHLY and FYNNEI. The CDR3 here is CASSTGRGLNEQYF. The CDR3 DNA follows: TGTGCCAGCAGTACCGGCAGGGGGCTCAACGAGCAGTACTTC.

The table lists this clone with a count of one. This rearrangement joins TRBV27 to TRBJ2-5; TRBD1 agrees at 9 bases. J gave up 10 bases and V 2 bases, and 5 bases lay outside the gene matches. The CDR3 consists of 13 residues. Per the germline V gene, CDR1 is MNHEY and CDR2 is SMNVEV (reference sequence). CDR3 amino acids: CASSLRTGEGQYF. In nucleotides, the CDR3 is TGTGCCAGCAGTTTAAGGACAGGGGAAGGCCAGTACTTC.

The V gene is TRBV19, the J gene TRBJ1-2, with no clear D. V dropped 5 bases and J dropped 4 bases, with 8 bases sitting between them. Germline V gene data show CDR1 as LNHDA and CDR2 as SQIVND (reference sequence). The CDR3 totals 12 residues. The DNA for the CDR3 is TGTGCCAGTAGTGTGAAGGGCTATGGCTACACCTTC. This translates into CASSVKGYGYTF.

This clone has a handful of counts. CDR3 in DNA: TGCAGCGTCATGGGCGGAGATAATGAAAAACTGTTTTTT. This gives the protein CSVMGGDNEKLFF. The V call is TRBV29-1, the J call TRBJ1-4; D is undetermined. Trimming took 6 bases from V and 4 from J, leaving 12 bases between them. The CDR3 loop spans 13 amino acids. Per germline, CDR1 SQVTM and CDR2 ANQGSEA.

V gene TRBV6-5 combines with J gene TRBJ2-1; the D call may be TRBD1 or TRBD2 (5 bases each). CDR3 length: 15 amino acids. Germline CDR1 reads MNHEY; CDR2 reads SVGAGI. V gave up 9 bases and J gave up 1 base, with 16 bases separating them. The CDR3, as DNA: TGTGCCAGTGGGTCGGGGCAAATATCCTACAATGAGCAGTTCTTC. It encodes CASGSGQISYNEQFF.

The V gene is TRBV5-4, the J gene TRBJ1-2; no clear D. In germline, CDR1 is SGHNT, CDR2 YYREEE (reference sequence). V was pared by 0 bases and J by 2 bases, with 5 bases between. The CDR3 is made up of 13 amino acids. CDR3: CASSLETNYGYTF. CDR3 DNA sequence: TGTGCCAGCAGCTTGGAGACAAACTATGGCTACACCTTC.

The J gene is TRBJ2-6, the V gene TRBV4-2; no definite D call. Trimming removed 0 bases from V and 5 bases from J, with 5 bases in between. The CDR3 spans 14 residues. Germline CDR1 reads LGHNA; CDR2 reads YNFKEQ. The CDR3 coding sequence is TGTGCCAGCAGCCAAGAACAGAGGGCCAACGTCCTGACTTTC. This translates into CASSQEQRANVLTF.

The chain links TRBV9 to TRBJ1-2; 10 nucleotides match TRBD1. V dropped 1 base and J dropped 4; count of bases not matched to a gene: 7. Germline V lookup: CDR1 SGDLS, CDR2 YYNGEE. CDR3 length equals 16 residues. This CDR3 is CASSVSGTGDLYGYTF. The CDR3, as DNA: TGTGCCAGCAGCGTATCCGGGACAGGGGATCTCTATGGCTACACCTTC.

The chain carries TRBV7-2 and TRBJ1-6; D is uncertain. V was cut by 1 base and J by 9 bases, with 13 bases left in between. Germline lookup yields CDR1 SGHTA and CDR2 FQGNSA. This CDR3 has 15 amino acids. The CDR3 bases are TGTGCCAGCAGCTTAGAAGGTCCCAACACTTCACCCCTCCACTTT. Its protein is CASSLEGPNTSPLHF.

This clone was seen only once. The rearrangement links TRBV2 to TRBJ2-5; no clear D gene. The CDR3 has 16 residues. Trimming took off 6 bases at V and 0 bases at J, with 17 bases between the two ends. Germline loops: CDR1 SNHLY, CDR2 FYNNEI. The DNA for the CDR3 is TGTGCCAGCAGGACCGCCGGTCTGGCGTACCAAGAGACCCAGTACTTC. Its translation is CASRTAGLAYQETQYF.

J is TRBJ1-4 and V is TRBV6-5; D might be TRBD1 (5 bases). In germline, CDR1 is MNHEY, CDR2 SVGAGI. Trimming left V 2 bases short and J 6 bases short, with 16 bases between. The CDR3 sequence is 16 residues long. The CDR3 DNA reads TGTGCCAGCAGTTACGGGGGTTCGGGGTCCTATGAAAAACTGTTTTTT. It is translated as CASSYGGSGSYEKLFF.

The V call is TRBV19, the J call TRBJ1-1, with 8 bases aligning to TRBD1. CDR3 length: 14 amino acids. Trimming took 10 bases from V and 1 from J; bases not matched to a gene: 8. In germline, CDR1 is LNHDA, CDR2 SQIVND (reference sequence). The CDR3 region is CATSAGQANTEAFF. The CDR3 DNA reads TGTGCCACCTCGGCGGGACAGGCGAACACTGAAGCTTTCTTT. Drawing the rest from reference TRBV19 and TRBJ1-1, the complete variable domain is DGGITQSPKYLFRKEGQNVTLSCEQNLNHDAMYWYRQDPGQGLRLIYYSQIVNDFQKGDIAEGYSVSREKKESFPLTVTSAQKNPTAFYLCATSAGQANTEAFFGQGTRLTVV.

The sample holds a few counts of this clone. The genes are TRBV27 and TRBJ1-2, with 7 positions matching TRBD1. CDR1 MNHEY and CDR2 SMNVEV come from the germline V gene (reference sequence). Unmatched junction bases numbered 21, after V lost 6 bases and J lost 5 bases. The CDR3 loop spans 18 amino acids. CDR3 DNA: TGTGCCAGCAGACCCATTGATAAACGGACAGGCGCCCTATATGGCTACACCTTC. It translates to CASRPIDKRTGALYGYTF.

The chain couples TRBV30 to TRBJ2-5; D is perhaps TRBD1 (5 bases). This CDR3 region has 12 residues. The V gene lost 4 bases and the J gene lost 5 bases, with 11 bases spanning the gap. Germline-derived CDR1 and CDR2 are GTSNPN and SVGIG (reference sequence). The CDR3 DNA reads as TGTGCCTGGACAGGGTCCGGGGAGACCCAGTACTTC. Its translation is CAWTGSGETQYF.

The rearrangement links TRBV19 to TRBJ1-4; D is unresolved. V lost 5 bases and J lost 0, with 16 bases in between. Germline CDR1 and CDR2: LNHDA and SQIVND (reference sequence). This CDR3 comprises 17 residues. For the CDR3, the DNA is TGTGCCAGTAGTCTAGGAGGGAGGTTCACAACTAATGAAAAACTGTTTTTT. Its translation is CASSLGGRFTTNEKLFF.

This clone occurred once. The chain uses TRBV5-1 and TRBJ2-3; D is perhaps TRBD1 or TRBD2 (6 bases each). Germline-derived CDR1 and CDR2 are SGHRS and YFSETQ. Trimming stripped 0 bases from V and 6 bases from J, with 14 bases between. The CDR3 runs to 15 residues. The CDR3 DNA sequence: TGCGCCAGCAGCTTGGCGGGGGCGTTTAGGGATACGCAGTATTTT. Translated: CASSLAGAFRDTQYF.

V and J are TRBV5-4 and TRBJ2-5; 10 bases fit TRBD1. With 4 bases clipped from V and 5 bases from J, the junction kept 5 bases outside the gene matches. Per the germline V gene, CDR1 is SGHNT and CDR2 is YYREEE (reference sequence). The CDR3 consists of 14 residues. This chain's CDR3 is CASSMKTGGETQYF. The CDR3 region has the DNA TGTGCCAGCAGCATGAAGACAGGGGGCGAGACCCAGTACTTC.

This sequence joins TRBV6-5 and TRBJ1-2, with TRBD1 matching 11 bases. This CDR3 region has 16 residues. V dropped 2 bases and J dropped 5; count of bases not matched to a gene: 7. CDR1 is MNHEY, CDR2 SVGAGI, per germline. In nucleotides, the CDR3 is TGTGCCAGCAGTTACACAAGGACAGGGGGCACTTATGGCTACACCTTC. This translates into CASSYTRTGGTYGYTF.

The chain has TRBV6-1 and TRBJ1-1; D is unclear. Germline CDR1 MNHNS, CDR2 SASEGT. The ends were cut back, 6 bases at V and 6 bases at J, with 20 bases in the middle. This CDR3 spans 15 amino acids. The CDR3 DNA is TGTGCCAGCAGAATGAACAGAGCCCTTAATGCTGAAGCTTTCTTT. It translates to CASRMNRALNAEAFF.

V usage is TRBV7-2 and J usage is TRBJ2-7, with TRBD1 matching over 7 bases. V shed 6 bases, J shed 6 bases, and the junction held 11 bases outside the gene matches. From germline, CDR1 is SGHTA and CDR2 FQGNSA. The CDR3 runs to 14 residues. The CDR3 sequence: CASRQPGQRSEQYF. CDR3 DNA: TGTGCCAGCAGACAACCGGGACAGCGGTCCGAGCAGTACTTC.

CDR3 sequence (DNA): TGTGCCAGCAGAGACGGGACAGACCTTATGGGTTCACCCCTCCACTTT. This translates into CASRDGTDLMGSPLHF. The chain has TRBV28 and TRBJ1-6; 7 nucleotides line up with TRBD1. The CDR3 consists of 16 residues. V trimming: 6 bases; J trimming: 9 bases; junction bases outside the gene matches: 14. Germline V gene lookup returns CDR1 MDHEN and CDR2 SYDVKM.

In DNA, the CDR3 is TGTGCCAGCAGTGCTGGGCTTGGCCAGCCCCAGCATTTT. Translated, it gives CASSAGLGQPQHF. This sequence joins TRBV2 and TRBJ1-5; no definite D call. Germline loops: CDR1 SNHLY, CDR2 FYNNEI. The CDR3 is made up of 13 amino acids. V was cut by 4 bases and J by 7 bases, with 11 bases left in between.

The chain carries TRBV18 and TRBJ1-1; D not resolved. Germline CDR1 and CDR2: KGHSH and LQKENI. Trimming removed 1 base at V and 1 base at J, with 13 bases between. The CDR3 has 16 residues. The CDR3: CASSPRAPTSNTEAFF. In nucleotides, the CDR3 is TGTGCCAGCTCACCACGGGCCCCTACTTCGAACACTGAAGCTTTCTTT. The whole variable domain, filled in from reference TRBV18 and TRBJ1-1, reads NAGVMQNPRHLVRRRGQEARLRCSPMKGHSHVYWYRQLPEEGLKFMVYLQKENIIDESGMPKERFSAEFPKEGPSILRIQQVVRGDSAAYFCASSPRAPTSNTEAFFGQGTRLTVV.

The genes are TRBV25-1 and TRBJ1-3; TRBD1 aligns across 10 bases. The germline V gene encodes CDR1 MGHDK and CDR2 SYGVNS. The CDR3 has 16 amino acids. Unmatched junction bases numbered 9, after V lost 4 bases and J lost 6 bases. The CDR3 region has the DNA TGTGCCAGCAGTGCCGGGACAGGGGAATTCCCAAACACCATATATTTT. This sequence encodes CASSAGTGEFPNTIYF.

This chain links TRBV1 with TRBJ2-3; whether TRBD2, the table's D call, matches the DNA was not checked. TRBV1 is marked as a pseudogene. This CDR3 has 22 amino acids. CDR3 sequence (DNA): TGCACCAGCAGCCAAGATGATCGGACTAGCGGGGGGGCGTACAGAAGCACAGATACGCAGTATTTT. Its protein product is CTSSQDDRTSGGAYRSTDTQYF.